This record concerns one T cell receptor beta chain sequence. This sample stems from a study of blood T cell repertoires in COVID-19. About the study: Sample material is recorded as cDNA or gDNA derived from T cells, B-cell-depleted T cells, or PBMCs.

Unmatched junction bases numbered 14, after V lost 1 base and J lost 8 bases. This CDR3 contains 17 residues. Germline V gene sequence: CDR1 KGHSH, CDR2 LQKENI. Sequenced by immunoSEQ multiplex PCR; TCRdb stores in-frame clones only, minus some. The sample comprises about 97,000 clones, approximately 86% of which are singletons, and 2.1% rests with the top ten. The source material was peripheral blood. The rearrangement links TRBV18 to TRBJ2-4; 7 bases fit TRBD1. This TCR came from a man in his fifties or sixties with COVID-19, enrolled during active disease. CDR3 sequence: CASSPRPGGSGLDIQYF. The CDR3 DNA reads TGTGCCAGCTCACCACGGCCAGGGGGAAGTGGTTTAGACATTCAGTACTTC. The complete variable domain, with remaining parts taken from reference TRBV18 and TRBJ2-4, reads NAGVMQNPRHLVRRRGQEARLRCSPMKGHSHVYWYRQLPEEGLKFMVYLQKENIIDESGMPKERFSAEFPKEGPSILRIQQVVRGDSAAYFCASSPRPGGSGLDIQYFGAGTRLSVL.